This record concerns one T cell receptor (beta chain) sequence. Germline CDR1 is SGHDT and CDR2 is YYEEEE. The V gene end was trimmed by 1 base and the J gene end by 10 bases; junction bases not matched to a gene: 7. The CDR3 is made up of 14 amino acids. The data are from a study of OX40 agonist ivuxolimab in advanced cancers. In the study overall: A partial response was reached by three patients: one with hepatocellular carcinoma and two with cutaneous melanoma.

TCRdb's copy holds only in-frame clones and misses some; the assay was immunoSEQ multiplex PCR. The data contain roughly 30,000 clones, 74% of them singletons. The chain recombines TRBV5-6 with TRBJ1-4; TRBD1 matches 7 bases. Specimen: CD4+ or CD8+ T cells sorted from blood, collected in a trial of the OX40 agonist ivuxolimab. The TCR comes from an adult with an advanced solid tumor such as melanoma, head and neck, liver or kidney cancer. DNA for the CDR3: TGTGCCAGCAGCTTGAACACAGGGGTCGGAAAACTGTTTTTT. It is translated as CASSLNTGVGKLFF. The full variable domain, in which reference TRBV5-6 and TRBJ1-4 provide the parts outside the CDR3, is DAGVTQSPTHLIKTRGQQVTLRCSPKSGHDTVSWYQQALGQGPQFIFQYYEEEERQRGNFPDRFSGHQFPNYSSELNVNALLLGDSALYLCASSLNTGVGKLFFGSGTQLSVL.